Given below is one T cell receptor beta chain in context. Its antigen is not yet known. No much larger clonotype is one base removed from it; base qualities were not supplied. This sample is drawn from a study of shared clonotypes between healthy human individuals (dated by TCRdb to about 2020). Some background on the complete study: Two women and a few men aged 18 to 49 years were included in the cohort. To increase sequencing depth and limit assay-specific biases, different laboratories used diverse techniques to prepare libraries and sequence TCR repertoires. For each donor, three plates each were used for CD4 naive and CD4 memory, two plates were used for CD8 naive, and one plate was used for CD8 memory. Each donor's leukapheresis produced roughly between roughly 0.85 and 9.5 billion PBMCs. To estimate repertoire size and how much clonotypes are shared between individuals, the study performed deep sequencing of blood TCR repertoires from 4 to 6 healthy adults.

The study at large found these results: Larger estimated clonotype richness was generally found for naive subsets than for memory subsets. Compared with non-shared clonotypes, the clonotypes found in all four sorted-subset donors had higher generation probabilities. Sharing across four donors was observed for approximately 5% of naive CD4, less than 4% of naive CD8, about 2.5% of memory CD4, and around 0.42% of memory CD8 clonotypes. Even with the large sequencing depth, rarefaction of the sorted-subset datasets indicated that sequencing was incomplete. Because the study included a small number of donors, the genetic and exposure-history diversity represented was limited. Pairwise subsampling led to the expectation that sequencing depth would affect the degree of clonotype sharing among donors. Sampling was restricted to blood, and TCR repertoires in tissue are likely to differ from TCR repertoires in blood.

TCR CDR3 regions were amplified from genomic DNA by multiplex PCR using the deep immunoSEQ assay. Extracted genomic DNA from each cell subset was distributed evenly across all wells of several immunoSEQ 96-well plates, and each plate was treated as a replicate. Each replicate PCR for sorted subsets received around 0.2 ug genomic DNA, equal to some 32,000 T cell genomes. Purified libraries were quantified with a Qubit 3.0 fluorometer, sized on a Bioanalyzer 2100, and re-quantified with the KAPA Library Quantification kit. Every immunoSEQ 96-well plate was sequenced on a dedicated single-read 150-cycle Illumina NextSeq 550 flow cell. In the paper's pipeline: The immunoSEQ output contained only junctional sequences without quality scores, so filtering could not match that applied to full-length reads. Sequences were annotated with PyIR, a Python wrapper for IgBLAST v1.9, using IMGT germline references to assign V/J genes and CDR3. Reads were removed for weak V/J assignments (E-value above 1e-6), missing CDR3, stop codons, out-of-frame junctions, or ambiguous translated residues. V3J clonotypes were defined as sequences sharing the same inferred V gene, J gene, and CDR3 amino acid sequence. The percentage overlap between two repertoires was calculated by dividing the number of shared unique clonotypes by the size of the smaller repertoire. Three approaches were used to assess repertoire richness: RTK rarefaction, the Chao1 estimator, and Recon v2.1 estimates of unobserved clonotypes. For all TCRbeta clonotypes obtained by the gDNA method from a few donors, generation probabilities were computed with OLGA. Imported from immuneACCESS, the table was reduced by TCRdb to in-frame sequences with V and J called. These copies leave out some clones; in studies compared against another copy, an unresolved V gene accounts for under half, and the cause of the remainder is not known. That table furnishes V, J and clone size, whereas the DNA furnished D and trimming. A total of about 2 million clones appear in this sample, over 85% of them only once. Of the sample, 1% to 1.5% falls within the top ten clones.

CD8 naive samples were CD45RO-negative cells positively selected for CCR7, giving a CD45RA+CCR7+ population that excluded TemRA cells. The donors were healthy, HIV-negative adults who had no recently reported acute infections or vaccinations. Only Caucasian adults living in Nashville, Tennessee, USA were represented among the donors. After blood collection by leukapheresis, PBMCs were isolated using Ficoll-Histopaque density gradient centrifugation and then cryopreserved in the vapor phase of liquid nitrogen. Purity and quantity of every magnetically sorted T cell population were checked by analytical flow cytometry. From each sorted fraction, genomic DNA was isolated and quantified by UV absorbance on a Nanodrop 2000c. Sequences were obtained from naive CD8+ T cells sorted from blood. This specimen's cell subset or site label, per the study, means: CD45RA+CCR7+. This clonotype was obtained from a man between 18 and 35 years old in good health.

The CDR3 is CASISLAGGQDTQYF. The base sequence is TGTGCCAGCATTTCACTAGCGGGGGGACAAGATACGCAGTATTTT. This chain joins TRBV6-6 to TRBJ2-3, and TRBD2 matches 12 of the central bases. V is trimmed back by 7 bases and J by 5 bases, and the junction contains 7 bases that no gene match accounts for. The CDR3 spans 15 residues, from the cysteine through the phenylalanine. Only the CDR3 region is kept as DNA, spanning 45 bases read in frame from base 1. The germline V gene encodes CDR1 MNHNY and CDR2 SVGAGI (reference sequence).